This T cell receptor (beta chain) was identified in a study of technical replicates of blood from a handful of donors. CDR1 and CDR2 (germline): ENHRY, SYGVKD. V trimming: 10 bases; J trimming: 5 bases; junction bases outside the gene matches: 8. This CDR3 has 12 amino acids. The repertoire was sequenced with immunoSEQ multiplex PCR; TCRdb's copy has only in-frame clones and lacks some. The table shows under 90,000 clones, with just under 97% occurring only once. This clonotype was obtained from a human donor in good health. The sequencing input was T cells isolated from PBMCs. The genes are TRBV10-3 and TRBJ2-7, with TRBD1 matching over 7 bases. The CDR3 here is CASNGQADEQYF. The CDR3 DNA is TGTGCCAGCAATGGACAGGCTGACGAGCAGTACTTC.